The 10 T cell receptor beta chains given below trace back to one sample, sequenced in a study of T cell responses to AZD1222 COVID-19 vaccine. Some clones are missing from TCRdb's copy, which holds only in-frame ones; the method was immunoSEQ multiplex PCR. The table shows 130,000 or so clones, with around 83% occurring only once. The material was peripheral blood, obtained on day 0 of AZD1222 vaccination. All receptors derive from an adult in good health.

This chain connects TRBV2 to TRBJ2-1; D is unresolved. In germline, CDR1 is SNHLY, CDR2 FYNNEI. Trimming shortened V by 3 bases and J by 9 bases, and 6 bases separated the two germline ends. The CDR3 extends over 11 amino acids. The CDR3 DNA follows: TGTGCCAGCAGTGAGTATTTTGAGCAGTTCTTC. This gives the protein CASSEYFEQFF.

This clone was seen only once. J is TRBJ1-4 and V is TRBV6-5; D is possibly TRBD1 (6 bases). Between the trimmed V and J ends, which lost 6 bases and 7 bases, there was a span of 15 bases. CDR3 length: 14 residues. Germline lookup yields CDR1 MNHEY and CDR2 SVGAGI. The CDR3 sequence is CASRLRTAGEKLFF. CDR3 DNA sequence: TGTGCCAGCAGACTAAGGACAGCCGGTGAAAAACTGTTTTTT.

V and J are TRBV5-1 and TRBJ2-1; TRBD2 matches 10 bases. The CDR3 spans 15 residues. Losses at the gene ends were 5 bases for V and 5 bases for J; bases not matched to a gene: 7. CDR1 and CDR2 (germline): SGHRS, YFSETQ. Here the CDR3 DNA reads TGCGCCAGCAGTCTAGCGGGAGACGACCACAATGAGCAGTTCTTC. This encodes CASSLAGDDHNEQFF.

V and J are TRBV10-1 and TRBJ1-1; 8 bases agree with TRBD1. With 5 bases clipped from V and 1 base from J, the junction kept 3 bases outside the gene matches. The germline V gene has CDR1 WNHNN and CDR2 SYGVQD (reference sequence). The CDR3 has 14 residues. The DNA for the CDR3 is TGCGCCAGCAGTTGGGACAGGTCGAACACTGAAGCTTTCTTT. Amino acid sequence: CASSWDRSNTEAFF.

The chain employs TRBV4-1 and TRBJ1-6; weak D call: TRBD1 (5 bases). The CDR3 is 14 amino acids. The V gene lost 1 base and the J gene lost 7 bases, with 8 bases spanning the gap. CDR1 MGHRA and CDR2 YSYEKL come from the germline V gene. CDR3 residues: CASSQVGENSPLHF. The CDR3 nucleotides are TGCGCCAGCAGCCAAGTAGGGGAGAATTCACCCCTCCACTTT.

The genes are TRBV27 and TRBJ2-7; 9 bases fit TRBD1. Germline V gene data show CDR1 as MNHEY and CDR2 as SMNVEV (reference sequence). V shed 4 bases and J 6 bases; nucleotides not matched to a gene: 7. The CDR3 runs to 14 residues. The CDR3: CASSSPGQGREQYF. The CDR3, as DNA: TGTGCCAGCAGTTCCCCGGGACAGGGCCGCGAGCAGTACTTC.

The gene calls are TRBV9 and TRBJ1-2; D might be TRBD1 (6 bases). This CDR3 comprises 16 residues. Trimming left V 1 base short and J 1 base short, with 14 bases between. Germline values: CDR1 SGDLS, CDR2 YYNGEE. CDR3 nucleotide sequence: TGTGCCAGCAGCGTAAGAGGGGACACCGTTAACTATGGCTACACCTTC. It encodes CASSVRGDTVNYGYTF.

This clone was detected a few times. J is TRBJ2-5 and V is TRBV11-1; possible D gene TRBD2, 5 bases. The CDR3 covers 15 residues. The germline CDR1 and CDR2 sequences are SGHAT and FQDESV (reference sequence). With 0 bases removed from V and 0 bases from J, the gap between germline ends came to 8 bases. CDR3: CASSLAGEYQETQYF. The CDR3 DNA is TGTGCCAGCAGCTTAGCTGGGGAGTACCAAGAGACCCAGTACTTC.

The rearrangement links TRBV12-3 or TRBV12-4 to TRBJ1-6; D is uncertain. This CDR3 comprises 12 residues. Trimming removed 3 bases from V and 6 bases from J, with 3 bases in between. CDR3 DNA: TGTGCCAGCAGTTTCGGTAATTCACCCCTCCACTTT. This encodes CASSFGNSPLHF.

The rearrangement uses TRBV28 and TRBJ2-7; 11 positions agree with TRBD1. The CDR3 runs 16 residues. Per the germline V gene, CDR1 is MDHEN and CDR2 is SYDVKM. V lost 3 bases, J lost 6 bases, and 10 bases stayed unmatched. The CDR3 sequence is CASSFPGTGGSSEQYF. Written as DNA, the CDR3 is TGTGCCAGCAGTTTCCCCGGGACAGGGGGTTCCAGCGAGCAGTACTTC.